This T cell receptor beta chain was recorded in a study of T cells in Graves' hyperthyroidism and ophthalmopathy. Study summary: Once the initial diagnosis was made, peripheral blood was obtained before any treatment.

A word on this clonotype: Its antigen is as yet unknown.

Broader study findings: A model using 13 V-J features told ophthalmopathy apart from stable hyperthyroidism. For ophthalmopathy, model prediction preceded onset by a median 6.5 months.

TCR beta CDR3 sequences were amplified from RNA transcripts. First-round RT-PCR of the TCR CDR3 relied on the HTBI primer set. TCRdb itself ran the multiplex PCR reads through MiXCR, one entry per CDR3 protein. The sample records approximately 400,000 distinct CDR3 sequences, roughly 13% being singletons. Fresh peripheral blood, roughly 10 ml, was the source of the PBMCs. The CDR3 loop spans 17 amino acids. Germline-derived CDR1 and CDR2 are MNHNS and SASEGT. Germline trimming cut 7 bases from V and 3 bases from J; bases unmatched to any gene: 13. The chain is built from TRBV6-1 and TRBJ2-1; 9 bases are a match to TRBD1. The sample taken for sequencing was blood. The TCR was taken from a man aged 25-45 years with Graves' hyperthyroidism that later progressed to Graves' ophthalmopathy. This chain's CDR3 is CASTPGQGRAGYNEQFF. The CDR3 DNA is TGTGCCAGCACCCCGGGACAGGGCCGGGCGGGCTACAATGAGCAGTTCTTC.